This T cell receptor (beta chain) was identified during a study of blood T cell repertoires in COVID-19. Looking at the study overall: PBMCs, B-cell-depleted T cells, or T cells provided the cDNA or gDNA that made up the material.

Per the original methods: Counts of nucleated cells, estimated from reference gene primer amplification, were obtained. Clones were sequenced by immunoSEQ multiplex PCR, and TCRdb holds only the in-frame ones, with some missing. V, J and clone size were drawn from that table, and D and trimming were deduced from the DNA. The sample lists a few hundred thousand clones, 75% to 90% seen once, with about 1.1% in the top ten. Ages ranged from roughly 18 to 100 years, with residence in under 25 US areas. Participant-given clinical history determined each cohort assignment. The CDR3 sequence is 15 residues long. The germline V gene has CDR1 KGHSH and CDR2 LQKENI. V shed 4 bases and J 4 bases; nucleotides not matched to a gene: 9.

Sequencing was carried out using PBMCs or T cells enriched from blood (not recorded which). This TCR derives from a man aged 30 to 45 who had recovered from COVID-19. This chain joins TRBV18 and TRBJ2-7; 8 bases are a match to TRBD1. CDR3 sequence reads: CASSRDRGKPYEQYF. The CDR3, as DNA: TGTGCCAGCTCACGTGACAGGGGAAAGCCGTACGAGCAGTACTTC.